One sample yielded the 16 T cell receptor beta chains listed below, sequenced in a study of beta chain features in type 1 diabetes. Study findings and constraints: TCRB CDR3s were moderately but significantly shorter in Type 1 diabetes patients in all four CD4+ subsets.

The sequenced template was cDNA made from the entire isolated RNA. The repertoire was sequenced with immunoSEQ multiplex PCR; TCRdb's copy has only in-frame clones and lacks some. The sample has a few hundred thousand clones, over 10% seen once; the top ten hold 0.01%. No antigen has been assigned to these receptors. Sequences were obtained from naive CD4+ T cells from blood. The receptor source for this set is a woman between 18 and 30 years old with type 1 diabetes.

There are a few counts of this clone. The gene calls are TRBV7-2 and TRBJ1-6; D perhaps matches TRBD1 (6 bases). Germline-derived CDR1 and CDR2 are SGHTA and FQGNSA. Trimming cost V 8 bases and J 8 bases, with 13 bases left between them. The CDR3 is 13 residues long. The CDR3 nucleotides read TGTGCCAGCGGGCGACAGGCGGATTCACCCCTCCACTTT. It specifies CASGRQADSPLHF. Filled out from reference TRBV7-2 and TRBJ1-6, the complete variable domain reads GAGVSQSPSNKVTEKGKDVELRCDPISGHTALYWYRQSLGQGLEFLIYFQGNSAPDKSGLPSDRFSAERTGGSVSTLTIQRTQQEDSAVYLCASGRQADSPLHFGNGTRLTVT.

A few counts support this clone. The chain joins TRBV19 to TRBJ1-1, with D possibly being TRBD1 (6 bases). CDR1 and CDR2 from the germline V gene are LNHDA and SQIVND (reference sequence). The CDR3 has 13 residues. V was shortened by 5 bases and J by 11 bases, with 18 bases between the two germline ends. The CDR3 region is CASSASRGSWAFF. As DNA, the CDR3 is TGTGCCAGTAGTGCGAGCAGGGGCAGTTGGGCTTTCTTT.

This clone appeared a few times. V gene TRBV5-4 combines with J gene TRBJ2-7; D is perhaps TRBD1 (5 bases). V was clipped by 0 bases and J by 3 bases, with 7 bases between them. Per the germline V gene, CDR1 is SGHNT and CDR2 is YYREEE (reference sequence). This CDR3 has 13 residues. This chain's CDR3 is CASSLVGVYEQYF. CDR3 bases: TGTGCCAGCAGCTTGGTAGGGGTCTACGAGCAGTACTTC.

This clone was detected once. V is TRBV2 and J is TRBJ2-2, with TRBD1 matching 8 bases. This CDR3 contains 15 residues. CDR1 is SNHLY and CDR2 is FYNNEI in the germline V gene. The J segment lost 4 bases and the V segment lost 4 bases, leaving 5 bases of the junction unmatched. CDR3 in DNA: TGTGCCAGCAGTGGGGCAGGGGGCCCCACCGGGGAGCTGTTTTTT. This codes for CASSGAGGPTGELFF.

The chain employs TRBV7-8 and TRBJ2-1; 7 positions match TRBD2. This CDR3 has 17 amino acids. The V and J ends lost 4 bases and 0 bases, in that order; junction bases with no gene match: 9. Germline-derived CDR1 and CDR2 are SGHVS and FQNEAQ. CDR3 loop: CASSSSDSSGSYNEQFF. The CDR3 DNA reads as TGTGCCAGCAGCTCAAGCGATTCTAGCGGCTCCTACAATGAGCAGTTCTTC.

The J gene is TRBJ1-5, the V gene TRBV30; 7 bases line up with TRBD1. The CDR3 has 13 amino acids. The V and J ends lost 2 bases and 7 bases, in that order; junction bases with no gene match: 5. Germline lookup yields CDR1 GTSNPN and CDR2 SVGIG (reference sequence). The CDR3: CAWSKGARQPQHF. The CDR3 DNA reads TGTGCCTGGAGTAAGGGGGCCAGGCAGCCCCAGCATTTT.

The table lists this clone with a few counts. This chain links TRBV4-3 with TRBJ2-3; 8 bases match TRBD1. CDR1 and CDR2 (germline): LGHNA, YSLEER. V lost 2 bases, J lost 2 bases, and 3 bases stayed unmatched. The CDR3 runs 15 residues. The CDR3 sequence: CASSQQGALTDTQYF. The CDR3, as DNA: TGCGCCAGCAGCCAACAGGGGGCACTCACAGATACGCAGTATTTT.

The chain joins TRBV29-1 to TRBJ1-2, with D perhaps matching TRBD1 (6 bases). From germline, CDR1 is SQVTM and CDR2 ANQGSEA. Trimming took 4 bases from V and 5 from J, leaving 14 bases between them. The CDR3 runs to 13 residues. The CDR3 reads CSVADRVVYGYTF. The CDR3 nucleotides read TGCAGCGTTGCGGACAGAGTCGTTTATGGCTACACCTTC.

This clone was seen a handful of times. In the same sample, other DNA sequences code for this CDR3. The chain has TRBV7-2 and TRBJ1-4, with a possible D match to TRBD1 (6 bases). V was shortened by 3 bases and J by 4 bases, with 12 bases between the two germline ends. Per germline, CDR1 SGHTA and CDR2 FQGNSA. The CDR3 runs to 15 residues. The CDR3 coding sequence is TGTGCCAGCAGCTTGGGGGGGCTCGGTAATGAAAAACTGTTTTTT. Amino acids: CASSLGGLGNEKLFF.

The rearrangement links TRBV7-9 to TRBJ1-1; the match to TRBD1 covers 7 bases. CDR3 size: 16 residues. V lost 5 bases to trimming and J lost 5 bases; unmatched junction nucleotides: 14. Germline values: CDR1 SEHNR, CDR2 FQNEAQ (reference sequence). DNA for the CDR3: TGTGCCAGCAGCCCTAGGACAGGCCTGGCGGCTACTGAAGCTTTCTTT. Amino acid sequence: CASSPRTGLAATEAFF.

The V call is TRBV11-2, the J call TRBJ1-6, with TRBD1 identical over 9 bases. This CDR3 contains 14 residues. V was clipped by 5 bases and J by 9 bases; unmatched bases: 5. The germline gives CDR1 SGHAT, CDR2 FQNNGV. Here the CDR3 reads CASSRGTGRSPLHF. As DNA, the CDR3 is TGTGCCAGCAGCCGGGGGACAGGGCGTTCACCCCTCCACTTT.

The sample holds a few counts of this clone. The CDR3 coding sequence is TGTGCCAGCAGCCAAGAAGGCTATGGGGGACAGACGCAGGAGCAGTACTTC. This sequence encodes CASSQEGYGGQTQEQYF. The chain recombines TRBV4-2 with TRBJ2-7; 7 bases agree with TRBD1. CDR1 is LGHNA, CDR2 YNFKEQ, per germline. The CDR3 totals 17 residues. V shed 0 bases and J 7 bases; nucleotides not matched to a gene: 15.

The sample holds a few counts of this clone. This sequence joins TRBV28 and TRBJ2-7; 8 positions match TRBD2. This CDR3 comprises 14 residues. Trimming removed 6 bases from V and 7 bases from J; junction bases left unmatched: 11. In germline, CDR1 is MDHEN, CDR2 SYDVKM. This chain's CDR3 is CASRSTGGGLEQYF. CDR3 DNA: TGTGCCAGCAGGTCGACGGGAGGGGGGTTAGAGCAGTACTTC.

The table lists this clone with a few counts. This chain uses TRBV5-1 with TRBJ2-1, with a tentative D call TRBD2 (5 bases). V lost 0 bases and J 10 bases, leaving 14 bases between the germline ends. The CDR3 loop spans 14 amino acids. From germline, CDR1 is SGHRS and CDR2 YFSETQ. Here the CDR3 DNA reads TGCGCCAGCAGCTTGGTTCTCGGCACGGGAGAGCAGTTCTTC. Residues: CASSLVLGTGEQFF.

The table lists this clone with a few counts. The chain has TRBV28 and TRBJ2-7; TRBD1 matches 7 bases. Germline CDR1 is MDHEN and CDR2 is SYDVKM. The CDR3 contains 12 residues. After removal of 7 bases from V and 4 bases from J, the junction contained 4 bases not matched to a gene. CDR3 sequence: CASTLDRYEQYF. For the CDR3, the DNA is TGTGCCAGCACCTTGGACAGGTACGAGCAGTACTTC.

This clone has more than one count but fewer than ten. The chain carries TRBV5-1 and TRBJ1-4, with a possible D match to TRBD1 (5 bases). Trimming left V 5 bases short and J 5 bases short, with 16 bases between. Germline V gene data show CDR1 as SGHRS and CDR2 as YFSETQ. The CDR3 is 15 amino acids. The DNA of the CDR3 is TGCGCCAGCAGATCGGGGGGTCCGACAAATGAAAAACTGTTTTTT. Translated: CASRSGGPTNEKLFF.